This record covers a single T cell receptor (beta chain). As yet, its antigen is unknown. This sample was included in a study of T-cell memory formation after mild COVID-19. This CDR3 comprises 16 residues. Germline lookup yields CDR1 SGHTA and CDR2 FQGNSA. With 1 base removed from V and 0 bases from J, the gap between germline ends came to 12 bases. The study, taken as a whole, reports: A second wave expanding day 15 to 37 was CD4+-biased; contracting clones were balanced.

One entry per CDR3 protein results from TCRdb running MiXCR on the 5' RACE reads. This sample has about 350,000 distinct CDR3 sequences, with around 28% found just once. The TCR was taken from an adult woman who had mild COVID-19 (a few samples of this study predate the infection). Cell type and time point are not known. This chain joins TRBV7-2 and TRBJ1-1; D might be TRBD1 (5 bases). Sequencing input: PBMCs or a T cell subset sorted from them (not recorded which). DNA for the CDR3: TGTGCCAGCAGCTTAGGATGGGGCCTAATGAACACTGAAGCTTTCTTT. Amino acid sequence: CASSLGWGLMNTEAFF.